Presented here are 3 T cell receptor beta chains from one specimen sequenced in a study of cytomegalovirus exposure and HLA in healthy donors. The primer mix had 60 Vbeta and 13 Jbeta primers. Data came from immunoSEQ multiplex PCR; TCRdb stores just in-frame clones and leaves some out. In the table there are about 92,000 clones, 84% of which are singletons. Sequenced material: PBMCs. The receptors were sampled from a woman aged 18-35 years in good health and CMV-seropositive.

This clone showed up just once. The V and J genes are TRBV5-6 and TRBJ1-4, with D unclear. With 4 bases removed from V and 0 bases from J, the gap between germline ends came to 16 bases. Germline CDR1 and CDR2: SGHDT and YYEEEE. This CDR3 has 17 residues. The CDR3 loop is CASSTLIGDSTNEKLFF. The CDR3 DNA follows: TGTGCCAGCAGCACCTTGATCGGGGATTCAACTAATGAAAAACTGTTTTTT.

The rearrangement links TRBV4-1 to TRBJ2-1; 10 nucleotides match TRBD1. Losses at the gene ends were 0 bases for V and 7 bases for J; bases not matched to a gene: 9. This CDR3 region has 17 residues. CDR1 is MGHRA, CDR2 YSYEKL, per germline. CDR3: CASSQDRTGGMLNEQFF. The DNA of the CDR3 is TGCGCCAGCAGCCAAGATAGGACAGGGGGGATGTTAAATGAGCAGTTCTTC.

The chain carries TRBV7-6 and TRBJ2-5; the match to TRBD1 covers 7 bases. Looked up from germline, CDR1 is SGHVS and CDR2 is FNYEAQ. The CDR3 length is 14 residues. V was pared by 6 bases and J by 5 bases, with 9 bases of the junction left unmatched. This CDR3 reads CASRTGPGTETQYF. The CDR3 DNA reads as TGTGCCAGCAGGACAGGGCCGGGGACGGAGACCCAGTACTTC.